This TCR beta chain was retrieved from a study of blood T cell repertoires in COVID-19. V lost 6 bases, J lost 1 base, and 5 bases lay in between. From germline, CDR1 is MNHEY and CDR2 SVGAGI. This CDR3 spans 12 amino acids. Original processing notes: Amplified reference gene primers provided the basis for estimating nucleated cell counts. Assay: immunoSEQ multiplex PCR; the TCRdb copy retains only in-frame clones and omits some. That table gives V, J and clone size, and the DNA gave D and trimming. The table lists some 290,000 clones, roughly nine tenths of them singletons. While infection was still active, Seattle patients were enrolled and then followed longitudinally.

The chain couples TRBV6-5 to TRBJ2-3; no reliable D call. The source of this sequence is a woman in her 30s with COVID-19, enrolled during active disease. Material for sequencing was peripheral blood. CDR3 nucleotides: TGTGCCAGCAGCGTAGGCACAGATACGCAGTATTTT. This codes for CASSVGTDTQYF.